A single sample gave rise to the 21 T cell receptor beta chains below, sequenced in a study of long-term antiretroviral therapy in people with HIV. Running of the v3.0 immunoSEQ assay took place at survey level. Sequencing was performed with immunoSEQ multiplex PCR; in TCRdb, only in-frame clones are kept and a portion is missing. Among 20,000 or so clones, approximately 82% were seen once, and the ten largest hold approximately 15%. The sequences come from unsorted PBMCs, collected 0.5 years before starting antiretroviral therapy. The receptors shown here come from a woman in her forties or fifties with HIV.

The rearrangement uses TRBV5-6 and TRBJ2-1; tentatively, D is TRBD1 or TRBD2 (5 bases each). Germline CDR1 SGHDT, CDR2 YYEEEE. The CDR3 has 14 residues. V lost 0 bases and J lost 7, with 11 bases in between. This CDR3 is CASSLEGRSNEQFF. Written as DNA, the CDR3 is TGTGCCAGCAGCTTGGAGGGACGGTCTAATGAGCAGTTCTTC.

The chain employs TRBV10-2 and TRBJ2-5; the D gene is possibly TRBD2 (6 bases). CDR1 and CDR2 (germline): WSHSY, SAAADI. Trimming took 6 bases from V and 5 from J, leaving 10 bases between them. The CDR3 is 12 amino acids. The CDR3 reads CASRGAGETQYF. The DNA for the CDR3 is TGCGCCAGCAGAGGGGCGGGGGAGACCCAGTACTTC.

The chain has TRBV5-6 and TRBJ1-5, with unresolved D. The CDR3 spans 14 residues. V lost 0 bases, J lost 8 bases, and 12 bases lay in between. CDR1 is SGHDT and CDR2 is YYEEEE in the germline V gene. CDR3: CASSLAGRVEPQHF. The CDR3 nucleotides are TGTGCCAGCAGCTTGGCCGGGAGGGTGGAGCCCCAGCATTTT.

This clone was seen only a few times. The CDR3 DNA is TGCAGCGTTGAGACGGGACTCCTATCTGGAAACACCATATATTTT. Protein sequence: CSVETGLLSGNTIYF. The chain links TRBV29-1 to TRBJ1-3, with a tentative D call TRBD1 (5 bases). Germline CDR1 SQVTM, CDR2 ANQGSEA. Trimming took 3 bases from V and 1 from J, leaving 13 bases between them. This CDR3 has 15 residues.

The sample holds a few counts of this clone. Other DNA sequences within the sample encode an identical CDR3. In DNA form, the CDR3 reads TGCGCCAGCAGCTTGGAGGGGTCAGTGAACACTGAAGCTTTCTTT. It specifies CASSLEGSVNTEAFF. The chain couples TRBV5-1 to TRBJ1-1; D is perhaps TRBD1 (5 bases). Looked up from germline, CDR1 is SGHRS and CDR2 is YFSETQ. V lost 0 bases, J lost 0 bases, and 9 bases lay in between. There are 15 residues in the CDR3.

CDR3 sequence: CASSALGIRESGANVLTF. The CDR3 DNA follows: TGTGCCAGTAGTGCTCTGGGGATACGCGAATCTGGGGCCAACGTCCTGACTTTC. This sequence joins TRBV19 and TRBJ2-6; the D is unclear. Germline lookup yields CDR1 LNHDA and CDR2 SQIVND (reference sequence). This CDR3 has 18 amino acids. Trimming left V 5 bases short and J 1 base short, with 18 bases between.

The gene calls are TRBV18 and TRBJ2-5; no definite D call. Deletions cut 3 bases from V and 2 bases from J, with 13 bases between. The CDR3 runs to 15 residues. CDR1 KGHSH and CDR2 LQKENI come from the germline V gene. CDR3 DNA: TGTGCCAGCTCACCGACGGGTGAAGCTCAAGAGACCCAGTACTTC. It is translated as CASSPTGEAQETQYF.

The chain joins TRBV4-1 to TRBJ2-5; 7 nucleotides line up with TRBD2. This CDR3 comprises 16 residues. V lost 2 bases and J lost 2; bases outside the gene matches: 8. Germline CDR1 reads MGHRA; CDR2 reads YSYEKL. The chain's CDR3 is CASSQRGGGIQETQYF. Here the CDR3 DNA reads TGCGCCAGCAGCCAACGGGGCGGGGGAATTCAAGAGACCCAGTACTTC.

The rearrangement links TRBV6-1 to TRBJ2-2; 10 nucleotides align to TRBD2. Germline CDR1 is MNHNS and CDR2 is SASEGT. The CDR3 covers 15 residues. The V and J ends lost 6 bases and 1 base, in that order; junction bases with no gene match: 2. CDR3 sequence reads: CASRPSGRNTGELFF. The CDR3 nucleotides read TGTGCCAGCAGACCTAGCGGGAGGAACACCGGGGAGCTGTTTTTT.

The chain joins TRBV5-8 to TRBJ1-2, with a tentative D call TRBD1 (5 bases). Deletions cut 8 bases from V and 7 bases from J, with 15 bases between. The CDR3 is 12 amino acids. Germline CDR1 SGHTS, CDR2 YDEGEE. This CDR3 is CARGEGRRGYTF. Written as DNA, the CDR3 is TGTGCCAGGGGGGAAGGCCGACGTGGCTACACCTTC.

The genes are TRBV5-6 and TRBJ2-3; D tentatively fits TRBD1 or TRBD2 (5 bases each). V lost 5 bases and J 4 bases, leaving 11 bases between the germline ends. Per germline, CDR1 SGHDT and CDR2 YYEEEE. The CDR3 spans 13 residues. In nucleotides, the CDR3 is TGTGCCAGCAGTATGAGGGGTGCAGATACGCAGTATTTT. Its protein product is CASSMRGADTQYF.

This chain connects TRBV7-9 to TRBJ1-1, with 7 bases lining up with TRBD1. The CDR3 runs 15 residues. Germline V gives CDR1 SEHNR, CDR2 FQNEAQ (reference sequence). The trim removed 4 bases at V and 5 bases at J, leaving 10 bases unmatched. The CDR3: CASSSRTGVRTEAFF. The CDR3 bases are TGTGCCAGCAGCTCTAGAACAGGGGTAAGGACTGAAGCTTTCTTT.

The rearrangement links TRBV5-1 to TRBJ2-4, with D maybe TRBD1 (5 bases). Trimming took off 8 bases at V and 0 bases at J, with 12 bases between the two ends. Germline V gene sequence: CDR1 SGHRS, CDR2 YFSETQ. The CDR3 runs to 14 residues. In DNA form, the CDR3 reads TGCGCCAGGGGGCGGCCGCTAGCCAAAAACATTCAGTACTTC. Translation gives CARGRPLAKNIQYF.

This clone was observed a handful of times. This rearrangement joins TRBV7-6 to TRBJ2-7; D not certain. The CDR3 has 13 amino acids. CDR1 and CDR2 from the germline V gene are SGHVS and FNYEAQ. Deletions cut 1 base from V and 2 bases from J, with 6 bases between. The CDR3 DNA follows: TGTGCCAGCAGCTTAGAGTCGCCCTACGAGCAGTACTTC. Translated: CASSLESPYEQYF.

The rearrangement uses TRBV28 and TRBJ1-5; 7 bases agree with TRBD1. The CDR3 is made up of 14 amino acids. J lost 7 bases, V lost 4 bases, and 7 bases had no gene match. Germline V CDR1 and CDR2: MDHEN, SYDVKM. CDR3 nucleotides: TGTGCCAGCAGTTCTTCAGGGGGACGACAGCCCCAGCATTTT. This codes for CASSSSGGRQPQHF.

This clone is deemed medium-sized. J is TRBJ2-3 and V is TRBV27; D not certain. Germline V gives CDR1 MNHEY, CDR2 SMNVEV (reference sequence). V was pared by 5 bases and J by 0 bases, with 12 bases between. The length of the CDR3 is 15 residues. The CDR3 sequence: CASSPWDLSTDTQYF. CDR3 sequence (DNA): TGTGCCAGCAGTCCCTGGGATTTGAGCACAGATACGCAGTATTTT.

The CDR3 bases are TGCGCCAGCAGACAACAGGGTGGTGGAGAGACCCAGTACTTC. It translates to CASRQQGGGETQYF. The chain couples TRBV4-1 to TRBJ2-5; tentatively, D is TRBD1 (6 bases). The V end lost 6 bases, the J end lost 4 bases, and 15 bases lay between the germline ends. CDR1 MGHRA and CDR2 YSYEKL come from the germline V gene. This CDR3 contains 14 residues.

The CDR3 bases are TGTGCCAGCAGTTTAACGGTCGACTTATTCTATGGCTACACCTTC. Translation: CASSLTVDLFYGYTF. This rearrangement joins TRBV27 to TRBJ1-2, with D uncertain. Trimming pared 2 bases from V and 4 bases from J, leaving 14 bases between. Germline V gene sequence: CDR1 MNHEY, CDR2 SMNVEV (reference sequence). This CDR3 spans 15 amino acids.

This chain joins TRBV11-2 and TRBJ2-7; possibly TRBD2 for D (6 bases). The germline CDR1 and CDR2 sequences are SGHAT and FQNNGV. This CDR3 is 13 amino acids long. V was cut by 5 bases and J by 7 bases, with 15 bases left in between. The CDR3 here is CASSLPSGSEQYF. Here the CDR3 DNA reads TGTGCCAGCAGCCTCCCTTCCGGGAGTGAGCAGTACTTC.

CDR3 sequence: CASSNFRGGSEKLFF. The CDR3 nucleotides read TGTGCCAGCAGCAACTTCAGGGGGGGAAGTGAAAAACTGTTTTTT. The chain uses TRBV7-9 and TRBJ1-4; 7 nucleotides agree with TRBD1. This CDR3 spans 15 amino acids. The germline CDR1 and CDR2 sequences are SEHNR and FQNEAQ (reference sequence). J gave up 7 bases and V 5 bases, and 10 bases lay outside the gene matches.

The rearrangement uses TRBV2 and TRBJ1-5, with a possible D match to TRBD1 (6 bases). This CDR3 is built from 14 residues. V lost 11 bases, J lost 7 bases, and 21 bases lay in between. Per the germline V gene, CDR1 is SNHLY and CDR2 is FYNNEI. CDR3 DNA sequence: TGTGCCTGCAACAGCCAGGGGCTAGGGCAGCCCCAGCATTTT. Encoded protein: CACNSQGLGQPQHF.